A selection of T cell receptor beta chains follows, all from one sample in a study of blood T cell repertoires in COVID-19. The protocol was immunoSEQ multiplex PCR, while the TCRdb copy is restricted to in-frame clones and leaves out a portion. Of about 140,000 clones listed, approximately 80% are singletons. Source material: peripheral blood. These receptors were obtained from a human donor in a cohort sampled during active COVID-19. The CDR3 runs from the conserved cysteine through the conserved F or W. The D gene is left open where the match is weak. Size values are once, few and many counts, or a class for expanded clones, and some rows have none.

v_call: TRBV7-9
clone_size: NA
d_call: TRBD1
j_call: TRBJ2-7
cdr3_nt: TGTGCCAGCAGTCGGGACAGGGGGGCCGAGCAGTACTTC
cdr3_aa: CASSRDRGAEQYF

v_call: TRBV5-6
clone_size: NA
d_call: NA
j_call: TRBJ2-5
cdr3_nt: TGTGCCAGCAGCTTGCAGGGTCAGGGGGAGACCCAGTACTTC
cdr3_aa: CASSLQGQGETQYF

v_call: TRBV28
clone_size: NA
d_call: TRBD2
j_call: TRBJ2-5
cdr3_nt: TGTGCCAGCAGGGAACCGGGACTAGCGGGGGGAAAAGAGACCCAGTACTTC
cdr3_aa: CASREPGLAGGKETQYF

v_call: TRBV27
clone_size: NA
d_call: NA
j_call: TRBJ2-3
cdr3_nt: TGTGCCAGCAGCAAAGGGACTCCTAGAGTAGATACGCAGTATTTT
cdr3_aa: CASSKGTPRVDTQYF

v_call: TRBV3-1/TRBV3-2
clone_size: NA
d_call: NA
j_call: TRBJ2-7
cdr3_nt: TGTGCCAGCAGCCTTTTCGGGGGGCACGAGCAGTACTTC
cdr3_aa: CASSLFGGHEQYF

v_call: TRBV29-1
clone_size: once
d_call: TRBD1
j_call: TRBJ1-1
cdr3_nt: TGCAGCGTTGCGGTGGGGACAGCGAACACTGAAGCTTTCTTT
cdr3_aa: CSVAVGTANTEAFF

v_call: TRBV7-2
clone_size: NA
d_call: TRBD1
j_call: TRBJ1-3
cdr3_nt: TGTGCCAGCGGCACTACAGGGGGGACTGGAAACACCATATATTTT
cdr3_aa: CASGTTGGTGNTIYF

v_call: TRBV6-2/TRBV6-3
clone_size: NA
d_call: TRBD1
j_call: TRBJ1-1
cdr3_nt: TGTGCCAGCAGTTACCCAGGGGGTTGGGGGACTGAAGCTTTCTTT
cdr3_aa: CASSYPGGWGTEAFF

v_call: TRBV6-5
clone_size: NA
d_call: TRBD1
j_call: TRBJ2-7
cdr3_nt: TGTGCCAGCAAGTGGGACAGGGCTGGCCACGAGCAGTACTTC
cdr3_aa: CASKWDRAGHEQYF

v_call: TRBV11-2
clone_size: NA
d_call: TRBD2
j_call: TRBJ2-7
cdr3_nt: TGTGCCAGCAGCTTTTCGGACGGGGGGGTATACGAGCAGTACTTC
cdr3_aa: CASSFSDGGVYEQYF

v_call: TRBV11-3
clone_size: NA
d_call: TRBD2
j_call: TRBJ2-3
cdr3_nt: TGTGCCAGCAGCTCCGGGACTAGAACAGATACGCAGTATTTT
cdr3_aa: CASSSGTRTDTQYF

v_call: TRBV4-1
clone_size: NA
d_call: TRBD2
j_call: TRBJ2-4
cdr3_nt: TGCGCCAGCAGCCAAGACACGGAGGGACTAGGACCCCTAGCCAAAAACATTCAGTACTTC
cdr3_aa: CASSQDTEGLGPLAKNIQYF

v_call: TRBV5-5
clone_size: NA
d_call: TRBD1
j_call: TRBJ1-4
cdr3_nt: TGTGCCAGCAGCATGGGGGACAGGGGGGCAACTAATGAAAAACTGTTTTTT
cdr3_aa: CASSMGDRGATNEKLFF

v_call: TRBV5-1
clone_size: NA
d_call: NA
j_call: TRBJ1-3
cdr3_nt: TGCGCCAGCAGCTTGGGGGACTTTTACTCTGGAAACACCATATATTTT
cdr3_aa: CASSLGDFYSGNTIYF

v_call: TRBV2
clone_size: once
d_call: NA
j_call: TRBJ2-7
cdr3_nt: TGTGCCAGCAGTCGTATCCGCTACGAGCAGTACTTC
cdr3_aa: CASSRIRYEQYF

v_call: TRBV2
clone_size: once
d_call: TRBD1
j_call: TRBJ2-7
cdr3_nt: TGTGCCAGCAGTGTTGAACAGGGGGTTATCGAGCAGTACTTC
cdr3_aa: CASSVEQGVIEQYF

v_call: TRBV19
clone_size: NA
d_call: NA
j_call: TRBJ1-2
cdr3_nt: TGTTCACCCCACGGAGGGACGGGCTACACCTTC
cdr3_aa: CSPHGGTGYTF

v_call: TRBV29-1
clone_size: NA
d_call: NA
j_call: TRBJ1-2
cdr3_nt: TGCAGCGTTGGAGGACATCAGAACTATGGCTACACCTTC
cdr3_aa: CSVGGHQNYGYTF

v_call: TRBV19
clone_size: few
d_call: TRBD1
j_call: TRBJ1-1
cdr3_nt: TGTGCCAGTAGTTCCTCACAGGGGACTGAAGCTTTCTTT
cdr3_aa: CASSSSQGTEAFF

v_call: TRBV28
clone_size: NA
d_call: NA
j_call: TRBJ2-7
cdr3_nt: TGTGCCAGCAGTTTGGGGGGGGCCACCTACGAGCAGTACTTC
cdr3_aa: CASSLGGATYEQYF

v_call: TRBV24-1
clone_size: NA
d_call: NA
j_call: TRBJ2-3
cdr3_nt: TGTGCCACCAGTTCCGGAGGAGATACGCAGTATTTT
cdr3_aa: CATSSGGDTQYF

v_call: TRBV27
clone_size: NA
d_call: NA
j_call: TRBJ1-5
cdr3_nt: TGTGCCAGCAGGCCGCGGAGGGATCAGCCCCAGCATTTT
cdr3_aa: CASRPRRDQPQHF

v_call: TRBV3-1/TRBV3-2
clone_size: once
d_call: TRBD1
j_call: TRBJ1-4
cdr3_nt: TGTGCCAGCAGCCAAGATTCCCGTAGCAGGGGGCGGGCTAATGAAAAACTGTTTTTT
cdr3_aa: CASSQDSRSRGRANEKLFF

v_call: TRBV27
clone_size: NA
d_call: NA
j_call: TRBJ1-4
cdr3_nt: TGTGCCAGCAGACTACAGGGCGCTAATGAAAAACTGTTTTTT
cdr3_aa: CASRLQGANEKLFF

v_call: TRBV5-6
clone_size: NA
d_call: TRBD2
j_call: TRBJ2-7
cdr3_nt: TGTGCCAGCAGCTTTTGGGGGGGCTACGAGCAGTACTTC
cdr3_aa: CASSFWGGYEQYF

v_call: TRBV3-1/TRBV3-2
clone_size: NA
d_call: NA
j_call: TRBJ1-1
cdr3_nt: TGTGCCAGCACGGTCGGGATATTCACTGAAGCTTTCTTT
cdr3_aa: CASTVGIFTEAFF

v_call: TRBV6-5
clone_size: NA
d_call: NA
j_call: TRBJ1-6
cdr3_nt: TGTGCCAGCAGTTCCCAGTATTATAATTCACCCCTCCACTTT
cdr3_aa: CASSSQYYNSPLHF

v_call: TRBV5-6
clone_size: NA
d_call: TRBD1
j_call: TRBJ1-1
cdr3_nt: TGTGCCAGCAGCTCAGGGACAGGAATGAACACTGAAGCTTTCTTT
cdr3_aa: CASSSGTGMNTEAFF

v_call: TRBV6-2/TRBV6-3
clone_size: NA
d_call: NA
j_call: TRBJ2-5
cdr3_nt: TGTGCCAGCAGTTACACGACGGGGGGCTGGGAGACCCAGTACTTC
cdr3_aa: CASSYTTGGWETQYF

v_call: TRBV7-3
clone_size: NA
d_call: NA
j_call: TRBJ2-7
cdr3_nt: TGTGCCAGCAGCTTCTTTGGGCCGCCCTCCTACGAGCAGTACTTC
cdr3_aa: CASSFFGPPSYEQYF

v_call: TRBV7-3
clone_size: NA
d_call: TRBD2
j_call: TRBJ2-7
cdr3_nt: TGTGCCAGCAGCCCACGGGGTGGACTAGCTACCCACGAGCAGTACTTC
cdr3_aa: CASSPRGGLATHEQYF